The clone carrying this T cell receptor (beta chain) was seen once. Antigen: not known. PBMCs, at least 7 million per sample, were isolated. These data belong to a study of blood T cells in healthy people across ages. Primed by a sample-barcoded 5' primer and a J-beta primer mix, a second PCR proceeded for about 6 to 12 cycles. TCRdb reprocessed the 5' RACE reads with MiXCR, giving one entry per CDR3 protein. The top ten clones hold 7% to 9% of a sample with fewer than 1.5 million distinct CDR3 sequences, about 40% of them seen once. Study-level findings and limits: As naive T cell percentage varied, TCR beta diversity correlated strongly with it. Long-lived donors had more naive CD4+ cells and higher diversity than aged donors. Any conclusive comparison of naive versus antigen-experienced cells was prevented by using unsorted PBMCs.

CDR1 is MNHEY, CDR2 SVGEGT, per germline. The V end was cut by 2 bases, the J end by 8 bases, with 12 bases between. The CDR3 spans 13 residues. The sequenced material came from blood. This receptor was obtained from a young woman in good health. This chain connects TRBV6-2 or TRBV6-3 to TRBJ1-2, with D possibly TRBD1 on 5 matching bases. The CDR3 bases are TGTGCCAGCAGTTACGGTTTATGGGACGGCTACACCTTC. It specifies CASSYGLWDGYTF.